These T cell receptor beta chains were read from a single sample in a study of blood T cells in healthy people across ages. MiXCR, applied by TCRdb to the 5' RACE reads, yields one record per CDR3 protein. The sample records hundreds of thousands of distinct CDR3 sequences, approximately 21% being singletons. Sequenced material: blood. The receptor set was obtained from a man aged 70-80 years in good health. The conserved cysteine and the conserved F or W are not part of the CDR3 here.

V gene: TRBV5-1; J gene: TRBJ2-1; CDR3 protein: ASSLYRTSGGVGNDQF
V gene: TRBV5-1; J gene: TRBJ2-7; CDR3 protein: ASSLEAAYEQY
V gene: TRBV5-1; J gene: TRBJ2-5; CDR3 protein: ASSSGQGQGTQY
V gene: TRBV20-1; J gene: TRBJ2-5; CDR3 protein: SAYESKETQY
V gene: TRBV6-2/TRBV6-3; J gene: TRBJ2-7; CDR3 protein: ASSYNLAGGYEQY
V gene: TRBV21-1; J gene: TRBJ1-2; CDR3 protein: ASSKGGQGMAYGYT
V gene: TRBV6-2/TRBV6-3; J gene: TRBJ1-1; CDR3 protein: ASSTGQREAF
V gene: TRBV7-2; J gene: TRBJ2-1; CDR3 protein: ASSWQSSYNEQF
V gene: TRBV29-1; J gene: TRBJ1-3; CDR3 protein: SVTGDGNTIY
V gene: TRBV6-2/TRBV6-3; J gene: TRBJ1-4; CDR3 protein: ASMYGFANEKLF
V gene: TRBV28; J gene: TRBJ2-3; CDR3 protein: ASRRGLAADTQY
V gene: TRBV28; J gene: TRBJ2-2; CDR3 protein: ASSRGLAGGNTGELF
V gene: TRBV29-1; J gene: TRBJ2-5; CDR3 protein: SVDEVRETQY
V gene: TRBV5-1; J gene: TRBJ2-5; CDR3 protein: ASRPSSGAQETQY
V gene: TRBV11-2; J gene: TRBJ2-1; CDR3 protein: ASSFNVNEQF
V gene: TRBV20-1; J gene: TRBJ1-4; CDR3 protein: SASKAGTNEKLF
V gene: TRBV12-3/TRBV12-4; J gene: TRBJ1-6; CDR3 protein: ASRAGTDNSPLH
V gene: TRBV14; J gene: TRBJ1-4; CDR3 protein: ASSQEGTTNEKLF
V gene: TRBV20-1; J gene: TRBJ1-5; CDR3 protein: SASRPGSNQPQH
V gene: TRBV20-1; J gene: TRBJ2-3; CDR3 protein: SARDLDSGTSGPTDTQY
V gene: TRBV3-1; J gene: TRBJ2-7; CDR3 protein: ASSQTLAGPYEQY
V gene: TRBV12-3/TRBV12-4; J gene: TRBJ2-3; CDR3 protein: ASSPGTAYDTQY
V gene: TRBV5-1; J gene: TRBJ2-2; CDR3 protein: ASSLAWVSGSPNTGELF
V gene: TRBV2; J gene: TRBJ2-5; CDR3 protein: ASGQGYVQY
V gene: TRBV12-3/TRBV12-4; J gene: TRBJ2-7; CDR3 protein: ASSRETLQGREQY
V gene: TRBV11-2; J gene: TRBJ2-5; CDR3 protein: ASSPLFDGEETQY
V gene: TRBV29-1; J gene: TRBJ1-2; CDR3 protein: SAVDRDYGYT
V gene: TRBV6-5; J gene: TRBJ2-3; CDR3 protein: ASSYSGISTDTQY
V gene: TRBV12-3/TRBV12-4; J gene: NA; CDR3 protein: ASSFARLAGGNEQF
V gene: TRBV6-2/TRBV6-3; J gene: TRBJ2-5; CDR3 protein: ASSYGIRETQY
V gene: TRBV2; J gene: TRBJ2-1; CDR3 protein: ASSVEGGLTNEQF
V gene: TRBV7-2; J gene: TRBJ2-1; CDR3 protein: ASSPQRGDNEQF
V gene: TRBV6-1; J gene: TRBJ2-3; CDR3 protein: ASKAASSPDTQY
V gene: TRBV18; J gene: TRBJ1-4; CDR3 protein: ASSPAERNEKLF
V gene: TRBV20-1; J gene: TRBJ2-3; CDR3 protein: SANAAGRSRGDTQY